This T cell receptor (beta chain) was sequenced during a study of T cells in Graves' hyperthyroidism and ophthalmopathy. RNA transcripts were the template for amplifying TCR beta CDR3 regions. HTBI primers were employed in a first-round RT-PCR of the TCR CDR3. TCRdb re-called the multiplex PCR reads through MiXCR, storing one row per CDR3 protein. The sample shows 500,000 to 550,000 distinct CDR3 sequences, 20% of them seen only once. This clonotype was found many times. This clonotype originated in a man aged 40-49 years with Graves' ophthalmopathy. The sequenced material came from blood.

In DNA form, the CDR3 reads TGTGCCAGCAGCCCCCCCCTCGCCCCCCCTCAAGAGACCCAGTACTTC. Translating it yields CASSPPLAPPQETQYF. V usage is TRBV7-2 and J usage is TRBJ2-5; no clear D. CDR1 SGHTA and CDR2 FQGNSA come from the germline V gene. The CDR3 is 16 residues long. The V and J ends lost 5 bases and 2 bases respectively, with 18 bases between them.